A single sample gave rise to the 25 T cell receptor beta chains below, sequenced in a study of technical replicates of blood from a few donors. The method was immunoSEQ multiplex PCR; TCRdb's version includes in-frame clones alone and lacks a portion of them. The sample gives more than 80,000 clones, approximately 95% of which show up once; around 0.3% is in the top ten. Sequenced material: T cells isolated from PBMCs. These TCRs come from a human donor in good health.

This chain connects TRBV19 to TRBJ1-2; D gene ambiguous. The V end lost 5 bases, the J end lost 5 bases, and 15 bases lay between the germline ends. This CDR3 has 14 amino acids. Germline V CDR1 and CDR2: LNHDA, SQIVND (reference sequence). The CDR3 reads CASSLNRIQYGYTF. CDR3 coding DNA: TGTGCCAGTAGTCTAAACAGAATCCAGTATGGCTACACCTTC.

The J gene is TRBJ2-7, the V gene TRBV9, with a weak D call TRBD2 (8 bases). The CDR3 runs 14 residues. Trimming removed 2 bases at V and 2 bases at J, with 11 bases between. Germline V lookup: CDR1 SGDLS, CDR2 YYNGEE. DNA for the CDR3: TGTGCCAGCAGCGTTAGCGGGACAGCCTACGAGCAGTACTTC. Protein product: CASSVSGTAYEQYF.

V is TRBV6-1 and J is TRBJ2-2; weak D call: TRBD2 (6 bases). Trimming cost V 7 bases and J 3 bases, with 12 bases left between them. The length of the CDR3 is 14 residues. Germline CDR1 MNHNS, CDR2 SASEGT. In nucleotides, the CDR3 is TGTGCCAGCAACGCGGGGTACTACACCGGGGAGCTGTTTTTT. It encodes CASNAGYYTGELFF.

This chain connects TRBV27 to TRBJ1-2; 8 bases fit TRBD1. V lost 4 bases and J lost 2; bases outside the gene matches: 6. This CDR3 is built from 15 residues. Germline V gene sequence: CDR1 MNHEY, CDR2 SMNVEV (reference sequence). In DNA, the CDR3 is TGTGCCAGCAGTTCTCCCCGACAGGGGAACTATGGCTACACCTTC. Amino acids: CASSSPRQGNYGYTF.

The chain carries TRBV6-1 and TRBJ2-7; 12 bases map to TRBD2. J lost 3 bases, V lost 5 bases, and 5 bases had no gene match. This CDR3 contains 15 residues. In germline, CDR1 is MNHNS, CDR2 SASEGT. CDR3 in amino acids: CASSPWTSGIYEQYF. The DNA of the CDR3 is TGTGCCAGCAGTCCGTGGACTAGCGGGATCTACGAGCAGTACTTC.

In its sample, this clone was seen once. The chain employs TRBV5-6 and TRBJ2-7; 14 bases match TRBD2. Germline loops: CDR1 SGHDT, CDR2 YYEEEE. V gave up 2 bases and J gave up 7 bases; unmatched junction bases: 8. The CDR3 contains 16 residues. Here the CDR3 DNA reads TGTGCCAGCAGCTTTCCGACTAGCGGGAGGGCCTGGGAGCAGTACTTC. Protein product: CASSFPTSGRAWEQYF.

The chain couples TRBV7-6 to TRBJ2-7; 9 bases agree with TRBD1. Germline CDR1 is SGHVS and CDR2 is FNYEAQ. This CDR3 has 15 residues. Unmatched junction bases numbered 7, after V lost 5 bases and J lost 2 bases. The CDR3 loop reads CASSPGQGGTYEQYF. The DNA of the CDR3 is TGTGCCAGCAGCCCGGGACAGGGTGGAACCTACGAGCAGTACTTC.

J is TRBJ1-1 and V is TRBV13; D might be TRBD1 (5 bases). The CDR3 sequence is 17 residues long. With 3 bases removed from V and 0 bases from J, the gap between germline ends came to 17 bases. From germline, CDR1 is PRHDT and CDR2 FYEKMQ (reference sequence). This chain's CDR3 is CASSLEGTSTMNTEAFF. CDR3 bases: TGTGCCAGCAGCTTGGAGGGGACCTCAACCATGAACACTGAAGCTTTCTTT.

The chain uses TRBV19 and TRBJ1-1; 9 bases agree with TRBD1. The V segment lost 8 bases and the J segment 14 bases; nucleotides outside the gene matches: 9. Germline V gene lookup returns CDR1 LNHDA and CDR2 SQIVND (reference sequence). The CDR3 spans 11 residues. The CDR3 sequence is CASVQGALGFF. CDR3 coding DNA: TGTGCCAGTGTACAGGGGGCACTGGGGTTCTTT.

This chain uses TRBV4-2 with TRBJ2-1, with 10 nucleotides matching TRBD2. V was clipped by 0 bases and J by 0 bases; unmatched bases: 8. Germline loops: CDR1 LGHNA, CDR2 YNFKEQ. The CDR3 spans 19 residues. The DNA for the CDR3 is TGTGCCAGCAGCCAAGATCTTTCTACTAGCGGGACCTCCTACAATGAGCAGTTCTTC. This gives the protein CASSQDLSTSGTSYNEQFF.

The DNA for the CDR3 is TGTGCCAGCAGTGGGGACAGGGAAACAACTAATGAAAAACTGTTTTTT. Its protein is CASSGDRETTNEKLFF. The gene calls are TRBV2 and TRBJ1-4; 9 bases line up with TRBD1. This CDR3 is built from 16 residues. J was trimmed by 0 bases and V by 4 bases; bases with no gene match: 3. Germline V lookup: CDR1 SNHLY, CDR2 FYNNEI. Filled out from reference TRBV2 and TRBJ1-4, the complete variable domain reads EPEVTQTPSHQVTQMGQEVILRCVPISNHLYFYWYRQILGQKVEFLVSFYNNEISEKSEIFDDQFSVERPDGSNFTLKIRSTKLEDSAMYFCASSGDRETTNEKLFFGSGTQLSVL.

The chain couples TRBV4-1 to TRBJ2-3; TRBD2 aligns across 8 bases. J was trimmed by 2 bases and V by 4 bases; bases with no gene match: 5. This CDR3 region has 15 residues. The germline V gene encodes CDR1 MGHRA and CDR2 YSYEKL. The CDR3 bases are TGCGCCAGCAGCCGTGGTAGCGGGATCACAGATACGCAGTATTTT. As protein: CASSRGSGITDTQYF.

V gene TRBV19 combines with J gene TRBJ2-1; D is undetermined. Trimming pared 2 bases from V and 0 bases from J, leaving 5 bases between. The CDR3 is 14 amino acids. Per the germline V gene, CDR1 is LNHDA and CDR2 is SQIVND (reference sequence). CDR3 loop: CASSISSSYNEQFF. The CDR3 coding sequence is TGTGCCAGTAGTATATCGAGCTCCTACAATGAGCAGTTCTTC.

This clone was seen once. The V and J genes are TRBV25-1 and TRBJ1-2; D gene uncertain. V lost 2 bases and J 3 bases, leaving 4 bases between the germline ends. CDR3 length: 12 amino acids. Looked up from germline, CDR1 is MGHDK and CDR2 is SYGVNS. Here the CDR3 reads CASSEPDYGYTF. CDR3 sequence (DNA): TGTGCCAGCAGTGAACCAGACTATGGCTACACCTTC.

The chain uses TRBV19 and TRBJ1-5; 8 positions match TRBD1. This CDR3 has 15 amino acids. The V gene's germline CDR1 is LNHDA and CDR2 SQIVND (reference sequence). V dropped 7 bases and J dropped 5; count of bases not matched to a gene: 10. CDR3 nucleotides: TGTGCCAGTACCACCTCAGGGGGCGCGGATCAGCCCCAGCATTTT. Translating it yields CASTTSGGADQPQHF.

The CDR3, as DNA: TGTGCCAGTAGTATAGATACAGGGTACGGCACAGATACGCAGTATTTT. Its protein product is CASSIDTGYGTDTQYF. The chain links TRBV19 to TRBJ2-3; TRBD1 might be the D (6 bases). Germline V gene data show CDR1 as LNHDA and CDR2 as SQIVND (reference sequence). The CDR3 extends over 16 amino acids. Trimming cost V 0 bases and J 1 base, with 11 bases left between them.

The rearrangement uses TRBV30 and TRBJ2-7, with TRBD1 as a possible D gene (6 bases). Germline values: CDR1 GTSNPN, CDR2 SVGIG (reference sequence). This CDR3 contains 14 residues. V shed 5 bases and J shed 5 bases, with 19 bases lying between them. CDR3: CAWVGDRRADEQYF. The CDR3 DNA sequence: TGTGCCTGGGTCGGCGACAGGAGAGCGGACGAGCAGTACTTC.

The chain has TRBV4-1 and TRBJ2-7; D remains unclear. Germline assignment: CDR1 MGHRA and CDR2 YSYEKL. The CDR3 runs to 15 residues. Trimming removed 1 base from V and 2 bases from J, with 12 bases in between. CDR3: CASSQGSTSTYEQYF. The CDR3 region has the DNA TGCGCCAGCAGCCAAGGGTCGACATCCACCTACGAGCAGTACTTC.

This chain connects TRBV6-5 to TRBJ2-3; TRBD2 agrees at 9 bases. The CDR3 runs to 15 residues. V shed 0 bases and J 3 bases; nucleotides not matched to a gene: 1. Germline loops: CDR1 MNHEY, CDR2 SVGAGI. As DNA, the CDR3 is TGTGCCAGCAGTTACTCTAGCGGGAGAACAGATACGCAGTATTTT. Its translation: CASSYSSGRTDTQYF.

The chain uses TRBV30 and TRBJ1-1; no reliable D call. Per the germline V gene, CDR1 is GTSNPN and CDR2 is SVGIG (reference sequence). CDR3 size: 12 residues. V was cut by 2 bases and J by 3 bases, with 7 bases left in between. The CDR3 region is CAWSISDTEAFF. The CDR3 DNA is TGTGCCTGGAGTATATCCGACACTGAAGCTTTCTTT. The complete variable domain, with remaining parts taken from reference TRBV30 and TRBJ1-1, reads SQTIHQWPATLVQPVGSPLSLECTVEGTSNPNLYWYRQAAGRGLQLLFYSVGIGQISSEVPQNLSASRPQDRQFILSSKKLLLSDSGFYLCAWSISDTEAFFGQGTRLTVV.

The rearrangement links TRBV5-8 to TRBJ2-1; 9 positions agree with TRBD2. V was clipped by 2 bases and J by 9 bases; unmatched bases: 9. The germline gives CDR1 SGHTS, CDR2 YDEGEE. This CDR3 has 15 residues. The CDR3 bases are TGTGCCAGCAGCTTTAGGCGGGAGGGTATCGGTGAGCAGTTCTTC. Its translation: CASSFRREGIGEQFF.

The CDR3 is CASSGLAGESDTQYF. The CDR3 DNA reads TGTGCCAGCAGCGGACTAGCGGGAGAGTCAGATACGCAGTATTTT. The V gene is TRBV9, the J gene TRBJ2-3; 12 bases align to TRBD2. CDR3 size: 15 residues. Trimming at V came to 3 bases and at J to 4 bases, leaving 3 bases not matched to a gene. In germline, CDR1 is SGDLS, CDR2 YYNGEE.

This sequence joins TRBV7-8 and TRBJ1-1; perhaps TRBD1 as D (6 bases). Between the trimmed V and J ends, which lost 5 bases and 0 bases, there was a span of 25 bases. This CDR3 contains 19 residues. Germline CDR1 and CDR2: SGHVS and FQNEAQ. CDR3: CASSRYQQGLNFMNTEAFF. Here the CDR3 DNA reads TGTGCCAGCAGCCGCTACCAGCAGGGGCTCAACTTCATGAACACTGAAGCTTTCTTT. The full variable domain, its missing parts supplied by reference TRBV7-8 and TRBJ1-1, is GAGVSQSPRYKVAKRGQDVALRCDPISGHVSLFWYQQALGQGPEFLTYFQNEAQLDKSGLPSDRFFAERPEGSVSTLKIQRTQQEDSAVYLCASSRYQQGLNFMNTEAFFGQGTRLTVV.

This chain connects TRBV19 to TRBJ1-2, with 9 bases matching TRBD1. The CDR3 spans 14 residues. Unmatched junction bases numbered 7, after V lost 3 bases and J lost 8 bases. CDR1 is LNHDA and CDR2 is SQIVND in the germline V gene (reference sequence). The CDR3 loop is CASSILTGGRGYTF. In DNA form, the CDR3 reads TGTGCCAGTAGTATCCTGACAGGGGGGCGCGGCTACACCTTC.

This chain joins TRBV2 and TRBJ2-1, with 8 bases identical to TRBD2. This CDR3 region has 14 residues. Germline CDR1 SNHLY, CDR2 FYNNEI. V shed 3 bases, J shed 6 bases, and the junction held 4 bases outside the gene matches. The CDR3 DNA reads TGTGCCAGCAGTGACAAGCGGGAGATCAATGAGCAGTTCTTC. Amino acids: CASSDKREINEQFF.